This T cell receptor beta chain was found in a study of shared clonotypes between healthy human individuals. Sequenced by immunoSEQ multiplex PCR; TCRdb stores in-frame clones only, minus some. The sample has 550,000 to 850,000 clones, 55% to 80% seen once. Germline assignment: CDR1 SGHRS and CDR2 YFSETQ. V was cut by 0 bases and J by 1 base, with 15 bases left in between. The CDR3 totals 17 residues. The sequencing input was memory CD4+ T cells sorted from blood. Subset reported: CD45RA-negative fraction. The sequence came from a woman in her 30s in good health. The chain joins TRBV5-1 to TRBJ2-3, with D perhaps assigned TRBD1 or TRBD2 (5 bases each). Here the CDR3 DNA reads TGCGCCAGCAGCTTGGGTTTTGGGGGTGCTGGCACAGATACGCAGTATTTT. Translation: CASSLGFGGAGTDTQYF.